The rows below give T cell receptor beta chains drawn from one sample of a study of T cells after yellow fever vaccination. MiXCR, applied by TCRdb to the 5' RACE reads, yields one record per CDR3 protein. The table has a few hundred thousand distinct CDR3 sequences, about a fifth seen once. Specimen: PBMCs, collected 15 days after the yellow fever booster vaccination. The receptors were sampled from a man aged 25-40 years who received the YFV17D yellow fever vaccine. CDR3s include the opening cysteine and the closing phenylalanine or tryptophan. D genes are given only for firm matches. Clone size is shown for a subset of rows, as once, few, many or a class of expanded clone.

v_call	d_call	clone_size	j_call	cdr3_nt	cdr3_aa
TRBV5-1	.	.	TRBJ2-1	TGCGCCAGCAGCGCCCGGAGTGCTGAGCAGTTCTTC	CASSARSAEQFF
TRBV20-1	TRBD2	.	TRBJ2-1	TGCAGTGCCCGGACTAGCGGGCCCAAATCCTACAATGAGCAGTTCTTC	CSARTSGPKSYNEQFF
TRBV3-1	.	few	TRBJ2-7	TGTGCCAGCAGCCTTACATGGGACACCTACTACGAGCAGTACTTC	CASSLTWDTYYEQYF
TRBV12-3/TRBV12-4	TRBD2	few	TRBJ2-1	TGTGCCAGCAGCCTGAGAGGGACTAGCGGGAGAGGGTCCTACAATGAGCAGTTCTTC	CASSLRGTSGRGSYNEQFF
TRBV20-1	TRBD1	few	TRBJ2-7	TGCAGTGCTATAGGGGGCGCGGACGAGCAGTACTTC	CSAIGGADEQYF
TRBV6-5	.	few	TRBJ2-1	TGTGCCAGCAGTTCCTCCGGCGGGACGGGCAATGAGCAGTTCTTC	CASSSSGGTGNEQFF
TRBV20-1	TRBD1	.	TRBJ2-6	TGCAGCTCCGGACAGGGGGTTGCTGGGGCCAACGTCCTGACTTTC	CSSGQGVAGANVLTF
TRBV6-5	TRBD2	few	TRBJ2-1	TGTGCCAGCAGCCCCCGTGGGAGCGGGGAGTTCTTC	CASSPRGSGEFF
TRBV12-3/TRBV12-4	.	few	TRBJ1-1	TGTGCCAGCAGTCGGCACGGAGGCACTGAAGCTTTCTTT	CASSRHGGTEAFF
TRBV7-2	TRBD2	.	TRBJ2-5	TGTGCCAGCAGACCGACTAGCGGGAGAAGGGAGACCCAGTACTTC	CASRPTSGRRETQYF
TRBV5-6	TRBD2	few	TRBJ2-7	TGTGCCAGCAGACGACTAGCGGGGGCCACCTACGAGCAGTACTTC	CASRRLAGATYEQYF
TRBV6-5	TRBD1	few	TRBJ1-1	TGTGCCAGCAGTTACATCGGGACAGGGCGGAACACTGAAGCTTTCTTT	CASSYIGTGRNTEAFF
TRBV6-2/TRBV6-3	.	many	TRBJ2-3	TGTGCCAGCAGCCATTCTGTGGATACGCAGTATTTT	CASSHSVDTQYF
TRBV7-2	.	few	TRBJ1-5	TGTGCCAGCAGCTTAGATTCAGTTCAGCCCCAGCATTTT	CASSLDSVQPQHF
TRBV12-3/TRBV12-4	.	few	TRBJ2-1	TGTGCCAGCAGTCTTAGCTTTGAGCAGTTCTTC	CASSLSFEQFF
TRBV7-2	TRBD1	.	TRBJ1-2	TGTGCCAGCAGCTCCCAGGGGGACAACTATGGCTACACCTTC	CASSSQGDNYGYTF
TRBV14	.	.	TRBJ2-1	TGTGCCAGCAGCCAAGCCTCAGGCCTTGGTGAGCAGTTCTTC	CASSQASGLGEQFF
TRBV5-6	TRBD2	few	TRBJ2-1	TGTGCCAGCAGCCCGAGGGAGGGAGCTTCCTACAATGAGCAGTTCTTC	CASSPREGASYNEQFF
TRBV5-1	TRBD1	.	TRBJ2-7	TGCGCCAGCACACCTGGGACAGGGGGGAGCTCCTACGAGCAGTACTTC	CASTPGTGGSSYEQYF
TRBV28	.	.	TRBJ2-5	TGTGCCAGCAGCGCTAACTTGTACCAAGAGACCCAGTACTTC	CASSANLYQETQYF
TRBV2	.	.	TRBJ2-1	TGTGCCAGCAGTGAAGGGCCCCGGGGGTTCTTC	CASSEGPRGFF
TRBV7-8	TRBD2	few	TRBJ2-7	TGTGCCAGCAGCTTACGAGCGGGAGGTTCAGCGAGCTACGAGCAGTACTTC	CASSLRAGGSASYEQYF
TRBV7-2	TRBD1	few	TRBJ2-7	TGTGCCAGCAGCCCAACAGGGGTTAACTCCTACGAGCAGTACTTC	CASSPTGVNSYEQYF
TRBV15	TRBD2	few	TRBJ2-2	TGTGCCACCAGCAGAGATTTAGCGGGAGCCGGGGAGCTGTTTTTT	CATSRDLAGAGELFF
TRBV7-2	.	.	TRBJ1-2	TGTGCCAGCAGCAGCGGGACCGTCTATGGCTACACCTTC	CASSSGTVYGYTF